These T cell receptor beta chains were read from a single sample in a study of shared clonotypes between healthy human individuals. Some clones are missing from TCRdb's copy, which holds only in-frame ones; the method was immunoSEQ multiplex PCR. The data hold about 2.2 million clones, with approximately 94% observed a single time. Specimen: naive CD8+ T cells from PBMCs. These receptors were taken from a man between 18 and 29 years old in good health. Some clones in this sample may be carry-over from other donors' samples. Each CDR3 is given with its conserved first and last residue. A D gene is named only where the DNA matches it firmly. Clone size is shown for a subset of rows, as once, few, many or a class of expanded clone.

>TRBD1|.|TRBV19|TRBJ2-7
TGTGCCAGTTCTTTCCAGACAGGGGCCTACGAGCAGTACTTC
CASSFQTGAYEQYF
>TRBD2|.|TRBV27|TRBJ2-1
TGTGCCAGCAGTTCCTCCCGAGCGGGAGTCTACAATGAGCAGTTCTTC
CASSSSRAGVYNEQFF
>TRBD1|.|TRBV11-2|TRBJ2-7
TGTGCCAGCAGCCTGACAGGGGGTTACGAGCAGTACTTC
CASSLTGGYEQYF
>.|.|TRBV14|TRBJ2-1
TGTGCCAGCAGCCGAGGGGGCTCCTACAATGAGCAGTTCTTC
CASSRGGSYNEQFF
>TRBD1|once|TRBV7-8|TRBJ2-5
TGTGCCAGCAGCTTAGTACCGGGACAGGGCTCGGAGACCCAGTACTTC
CASSLVPGQGSETQYF
>.|.|TRBV27|TRBJ2-2
TGTGCCAGCAGTTTGTCTTTAAACACCGGGGAGCTGTTTTTT
CASSLSLNTGELFF
>.|.|TRBV19|TRBJ1-1
TGTGCCAGTAGTATAGATCAGGAGGGGTTCTCTGAAGCTTTCTTT
CASSIDQEGFSEAFF
>TRBD2|once|TRBV6-5|TRBJ2-5
TGTGCCAGCAAAGGACTAGCGGGAGAGACTCAGTACTTC
CASKGLAGETQYF
>TRBD2|.|TRBV5-6|TRBJ2-3
TGTGCCAGCAGCCCGGGACTAGCGGGAGGCGATACGCAGTATTTT
CASSPGLAGGDTQYF
>.|.|TRBV7-9|TRBJ2-1
TGTGCCAGCAGCCTCGGCAGTGAGCAGTTCTTC
CASSLGSEQFF
>.|.|TRBV5-1|TRBJ2-7
TGCGCCAGCAGCTTGTATACGTTGGGGGCCACGGGAATGGAGCAGTACTTC
CASSLYTLGATGMEQYF
>TRBD1|.|TRBV9|TRBJ2-5
TGTGCCAGCAGCGTAACAGGGGGTCGAGGCGGAGAGACCCAGTACTTC
CASSVTGGRGGETQYF
>.|.|TRBV27|TRBJ1-2
TGTGCCACCAGGACAGTCCCGTATGGCTACACCTTC
CATRTVPYGYTF
>TRBD2|.|TRBV12-5|TRBJ2-2
TGTGCTAGTGGTTCAAGCGGGGGGACCGGGGAGCTGTTTTTT
CASGSSGGTGELFF
>.|.|TRBV5-1|TRBJ2-1
TGCGCCAGCAGCTTGGCCGAGGCAGGGGTATACAATGAGCAGTTCTTC
CASSLAEAGVYNEQFF
>.|.|TRBV9|TRBJ1-5
TGTGCCAGCAGCGCGGGGACCTGGGGGCAGCCCCAGCATTTT
CASSAGTWGQPQHF
>TRBD1|.|TRBV28|TRBJ1-5
TGTGCCAGCAGTGGGGGACAGGTGTACGATCAGCCCCAGCATTTT
CASSGGQVYDQPQHF
>TRBD2|.|TRBV11-3|TRBJ2-2
TGTGCCAGCAGCGCCAGGACTAGCGGGGCCTCCGGGGAGCTGTTTTTT
CASSARTSGASGELFF
>.|.|TRBV28|TRBJ1-1
TGTGCCAGCAGCTTCAGGGAAGGTAGCACTGAAGCTTTCTTT
CASSFREGSTEAFF
>.|.|TRBV7-9|TRBJ2-5
TGTGCCAGCAGCTTAAGAGGCGAGATCGGGAGTGAGTGGGAGACCCAGTACTTC
CASSLRGEIGSEWETQYF
>.|.|TRBV7-9|TRBJ2-7
TGTGCCAGCAGCCTGACACCGTCCTACGAGCAGTACTTC
CASSLTPSYEQYF
>TRBD1|.|TRBV7-9|TRBJ1-2
TGTGCCAGCAGCACAGGGACAGGGTTTGGTGGCTACACCTTC
CASSTGTGFGGYTF
>TRBD1|.|TRBV7-9|TRBJ1-2
TGTGCCAGCAGCGTTGGACAGGGGTACGATCATGGCTACACCTTC
CASSVGQGYDHGYTF
>.|.|TRBV7-2|TRBJ2-1
TGTGCCAGCAGCTTAGGAAGGGGTTGGGAGCAGTTCTTC
CASSLGRGWEQFF
>TRBD2|.|TRBV9|TRBJ2-5
TGTGCCAGCAGCTCAAGCGGGAGATTGGAAGAGACCCAGTACTTC
CASSSSGRLEETQYF
>.|.|TRBV30|TRBJ2-7
TGTGCCTGGAGTGTACTTGGAGATGGCGAGCAGTACTTC
CAWSVLGDGEQYF
>.|.|TRBV6-1|TRBJ1-2
TGTGCCAGCAGTGAAACCCGGGTCCTTGGCTACACCTTC
CASSETRVLGYTF
>TRBD1|.|TRBV29-1|TRBJ2-7
TGCAGCGTTGCGGACAGGGCCTACGAGCAGTACTTC
CSVADRAYEQYF
>.|few|TRBV28|TRBJ2-7
TGTGCCAGCGGTATGGGGACTGAATACTACGAGCAGTACTTC
CASGMGTEYYEQYF
>.|.|TRBV5-1|TRBJ2-1
TGCGCCAGCAGCTTGGAGTCGGACAGCTCCTACAATGAGCAGTTCTTC
CASSLESDSSYNEQFF
>.|.|TRBV7-9|TRBJ1-2
TGTGCCAGCAGCTCCGGGGGTTATGGCTACACCTTC
CASSSGGYGYTF
>.|.|TRBV7-9|TRBJ1-4
TGTGCCAGCAGCGGAGACCTCAGGGCGGCTAATGAAAAACTGTTTTTT
CASSGDLRAANEKLFF
>.|.|TRBV6-1|TRBJ2-5
TGTGCCAGCAGTGAATTCCACCACCGGGACGACACGGAGACCCAGTACTTC
CASSEFHHRDDTETQYF
>TRBD2|.|TRBV4-2|TRBJ2-7
TGTGCCAGCAGCCAAGCGGGCGGGAGGATTGAGCAGTACTTC
CASSQAGGRIEQYF
>.|.|TRBV6-6|TRBJ2-3
TGTGCCAGCAGCTCCTTTCCGAGTAGGTTGTATGCGCAGTATTTT
CASSSFPSRLYAQYF
>TRBD2|.|TRBV4-3|TRBJ2-1
TGCGCCAGCAGCCAAGATGCCCAGCGGGAGTCGAATGAGCAGTTCTTC
CASSQDAQRESNEQFF
>.|.|TRBV7-3|TRBJ2-7
TGTGCCAGCAGCTTGGATTCCTCGGTGGGCTACGAGCAGTACTTC
CASSLDSSVGYEQYF
>TRBD2|.|TRBV10-1|TRBJ2-1
TGCGCCAGCAGTGAGACTACCGAGCGGGAGGGACCCTACAATGAGCAGTTCTTC
CASSETTEREGPYNEQFF
>.|.|TRBV5-4|TRBJ1-1
TGTGCCACGGCTCAGGGCACTGAAGCTTTCTTT
CATAQGTEAFF
>TRBD1|.|TRBV27|TRBJ1-2
TGTGCCAGCAGTTTATCGCAGACAGGGGTGATTGCGGGCTACACCTTC
CASSLSQTGVIAGYTF
>.|.|TRBV7-9|TRBJ2-2
TGTGCCAGCAGCTTAGATGGACAGAGAAACACCGGGGAGCTGTTTTTT
CASSLDGQRNTGELFF
>.|.|TRBV7-3|TRBJ2-2
TGTGCCAGCAGCTCAAATCCCCGAGGGCCCGGGGAGCTGTTTTTT
CASSSNPRGPGELFF
>TRBD2|.|TRBV27|TRBJ2-7
TGTGCCAGCAGTTCTACCGGGACTACCCATTACGAGCAGTACTTC
CASSSTGTTHYEQYF
>TRBD2|once|TRBV13|TRBJ2-7
TGTGCCAGCAGCGCTGGACTAGCAATCGCCTACGAGCAGTACTTC
CASSAGLAIAYEQYF
>TRBD2|.|TRBV2|TRBJ2-7
TGTGCCAGCAGCCCGATCGGGGGGACCATCTACGAGCAGTACTTC
CASSPIGGTIYEQYF
>.|once|TRBV7-6|TRBJ2-3
TGTGCCAGCAGCTTACAGGGGCAGGGAGATACGCAGTATTTT
CASSLQGQGDTQYF
>.|.|TRBV19|TRBJ2-7
TGTGCCAGTAGTATTTCAAGGCCAGCGGCCTACGAGCAGTACTTC
CASSISRPAAYEQYF
>.|.|TRBV29-1|TRBJ2-1
TGCAGCGTTAGGGGCGTTAACTCCTACAATGAGCAGTTCTTC
CSVRGVNSYNEQFF